These 27 T cell receptor beta chains were sequenced from one sample in a study of CD8+CD57+ T cells in acquired aplastic anemia. TCR beta VDJ combinations and CDR3 sequences were profiled from genomic DNA. Via MiXCR, TCRdb re-called the reads, giving one row per CDR3 protein. The repertoire includes around 200,000 distinct CDR3 sequences, approximately 52% of them detected once, and approximately 15% sits in the top ten. Sequencing input: sorted CD4+, CD8+, or CD8+CD57+ T cells (not recorded which) from PBMCs. All receptors come from a human donor in good health, serving as a control.

This clonotype has at least ten counts. The rearrangement links TRBV9 to TRBJ2-1; 15 bases are shared with TRBD2. This CDR3 is built from 22 residues. Per the germline V gene, CDR1 is SGDLS and CDR2 is YYNGEE. J was trimmed by 0 bases and V by 4 bases; bases with no gene match: 17. DNA for the CDR3: TGTGCCAGCAGCCCAGGGGGGACCGGGACTAGCGGGGGGTTGAGCTCCTACAATGAGCAGTTCTTC. Protein product: CASSPGGTGTSGGLSSYNEQFF.

This chain joins TRBV12-3 or TRBV12-4 and TRBJ2-1; D possibly uses TRBD1 or TRBD2 (6 bases each). V was clipped by 5 bases and J by 9 bases, with 23 bases between them. CDR3 length: 16 residues. The CDR3, as DNA: TGTGCCAGCAGTCAGGGAAGGGACACCGGGGGACGTGAGCAGTTCTTC. This translates into CASSQGRDTGGREQFF.

This clonotype was observed many times. The rearrangement links TRBV7-9 to TRBJ2-1; the match to TRBD1 covers 11 bases. CDR3 length equals 14 residues. Per germline, CDR1 SEHNR and CDR2 FQNEAQ (reference sequence). After removal of 11 bases from V and 5 bases from J, the junction contained 8 bases not matched to a gene. The CDR3 coding sequence is TGTGCCGGCCAAATGGGACAGGGGGACAATGAGCAGTTCTTC. It yields the protein CAGQMGQGDNEQFF.

This clonotype was seen only once. The DNA of the CDR3 is TGTGCCAGCAGCGGACAGGGTATGGGCTCTGGAAACACCATATATTTT. Amino acids: CASSGQGMGSGNTIYF. J is TRBJ1-3 and V is TRBV2; TRBD1 matches at 8 bases. The CDR3 is 16 amino acids. V trimming: 6 bases; J trimming: 0 bases; junction bases outside the gene matches: 7. Germline V gene data show CDR1 as SNHLY and CDR2 as FYNNEI. The full variable domain, with the rest looked up from reference TRBV2 and TRBJ1-3, is EPEVTQTPSHQVTQMGQEVILRCVPISNHLYFYWYRQILGQKVEFLVSFYNNEISEKSEIFDDQFSVERPDGSNFTLKIRSTKLEDSAMYFCASSGQGMGSGNTIYFGEGSWLTVV.

This chain joins TRBV20-1 and TRBJ2-1; D gene uncertain. CDR3 size: 14 residues. CDR1 and CDR2 from the germline V gene are DFQATT and SNEGSKA (reference sequence). Deletions cut 4 bases from V and 6 bases from J, with 16 bases between. The CDR3 region is CSAKQRGWGNEQFF. Written as DNA, the CDR3 is TGCAGTGCTAAGCAGCGAGGTTGGGGCAATGAGCAGTTCTTC.

The DNA of the CDR3 is TGTGCCACCAGTGAGGCGGGACACGTTGAGCAGTTCTTC. This encodes CATSEAGHVEQFF. The chain has TRBV24-1 and TRBJ2-1, with D possibly being TRBD1 or TRBD2 (6 bases each). Per germline, CDR1 KGHDR and CDR2 SFDVKD. The CDR3 is 13 residues long. Between the trimmed V and J ends, which lost 4 bases and 9 bases, there was a span of 12 bases.

The chain links TRBV19 to TRBJ2-7; 11 bases fit TRBD1. The CDR3 has 14 amino acids. V shed 8 bases, J shed 7 bases, and the junction held 10 bases outside the gene matches. Germline assignment: CDR1 LNHDA and CDR2 SQIVND (reference sequence). CDR3 coding DNA: TGTGCCAGTGCCCCCGGACAGGGGGCTGGTGAGCAGTACTTC. Translating gives CASAPGQGAGEQYF.

The rearrangement joins TRBV5-6 to TRBJ1-1; tentatively, D is TRBD1 (6 bases). CDR1 and CDR2 from the germline V gene are SGHDT and YYEEEE. The CDR3 has 14 residues. Trimming stripped 0 bases from V and 5 bases from J, with 11 bases between. The CDR3 loop is CASSLAGRGTEAFF. CDR3 coding DNA: TGTGCCAGCAGCTTGGCCGGCAGGGGAACTGAAGCTTTCTTT.

J is TRBJ1-2 and V is TRBV13; TRBD1 matches 7 bases. CDR3 length: 18 residues. Germline V gene sequence: CDR1 PRHDT, CDR2 FYEKMQ (reference sequence). Trimming at V came to 1 base and at J to 4 bases, leaving 15 bases not matched to a gene. The CDR3 loop reads CASSLEAGTVLPSYGYTF. CDR3 nucleotide sequence: TGTGCCAGCAGCTTAGAGGCGGGGACAGTTCTCCCCAGCTATGGCTACACCTTC.

This clonotype was picked up a small number of times. This sequence joins TRBV11-3 and TRBJ2-7, with D unresolved. CDR3 length: 13 residues. The germline V and J ends were trimmed by 8 bases and 5 bases, with 16 bases remaining between them. Germline CDR1 reads SGHNT; CDR2 reads YENEEA. The CDR3, as DNA: TGTGCCAGCTCCCCACAAGCTAGGAACGAGCAGTACTTC. Translating it yields CASSPQARNEQYF.

As to this clonotype: The junction departs from germline at one end; a sequencing error may be responsible. The chain combines TRBV10-1 with TRBJ2-1, with D unresolved. Germline CDR1 WNHNN, CDR2 SYGVQD (reference sequence). This CDR3 contains 13 residues. The CDR3 bases are TGTGCCATCAATGACGGTTACAACAATGAGCAGTTCTTC. It encodes CAINDGYNNEQFF.

This chain uses TRBV24-1 with TRBJ2-1; 7 bases agree with TRBD1. The CDR3 has 12 amino acids. Trimming removed 7 bases from V and 8 bases from J; junction bases left unmatched: 4. Germline V CDR1 and CDR2: KGHDR, SFDVKD. In nucleotides, the CDR3 is TGTGCCACCAGCGACAGGGTAGATGAGCAGTTCTTC. Amino acid sequence: CATSDRVDEQFF.

This clonotype was counted between two and nine times. The final CDR3 position lacks the conserved phenylalanine or tryptophan, pointing to a likely read error. The rearrangement joins TRBV7-9 to TRBJ1-5, with D unclear. The CDR3 totals 12 residues. In germline, CDR1 is SEHNR, CDR2 FQNEAQ (reference sequence). The V gene lost 3 bases and the J gene lost 3 bases, with 3 bases spanning the gap. CDR3 residues: CASSFLNQPQHL. The CDR3 DNA reads TGTGCCAGCAGCTTCCTCAATCAGCCCCAGCATCTT.

V gene TRBV5-1 combines with J gene TRBJ1-1; D is undetermined. The CDR3 sequence is 14 residues long. Germline CDR1 reads SGHRS; CDR2 reads YFSETQ. V dropped 3 bases and J dropped 1 base, with 10 bases sitting between them. The CDR3, as DNA: TGCGCCAGCAGCTCCCCCCAAGAGAACACTGAAGCTTTCTTT. Protein product: CASSSPQENTEAFF.

The chain has TRBV9 and TRBJ1-1; D gene uncertain. The CDR3 extends over 13 amino acids. V was cut by 4 bases and J by 5 bases, with 12 bases left in between. Germline loops: CDR1 SGDLS, CDR2 YYNGEE. The CDR3 is CASSPPVGTEAFF. The CDR3 bases are TGTGCCAGCAGCCCACCGGTTGGTACTGAAGCTTTCTTT.

This rearrangement joins TRBV19 to TRBJ1-5; D gene uncertain. The V end was cut by 8 bases, the J end by 2 bases, with 19 bases between. The CDR3 totals 16 residues. The V gene's germline CDR1 is LNHDA and CDR2 SQIVND (reference sequence). The CDR3 nucleotides are TGTGCCAGTTTGAAGGACGCCTTTGCCCGCAATCAGCCCCAGCATTTT. It is translated as CASLKDAFARNQPQHF.

The rearrangement joins TRBV2 to TRBJ2-7, with 7 bases matching TRBD1. The germline CDR1 and CDR2 sequences are SNHLY and FYNNEI. V trimming: 4 bases; J trimming: 6 bases; junction bases outside the gene matches: 6. CDR3 length equals 13 residues. The CDR3 DNA reads as TGTGCCAGCAGTGTACAGGGGATTAGCGAGCAGTACTTC. This encodes CASSVQGISEQYF.

Ten or more counts support this clonotype. This could be a read error, since a much larger clone is one nucleotide away. The V and J genes are TRBV19 and TRBJ2-3; 8 bases are a match to TRBD1. With 4 bases clipped from V and 8 bases from J, the junction kept 5 bases outside the gene matches. The CDR3 has 13 residues. Germline CDR1 and CDR2: LNHDA and SQIVND (reference sequence). The CDR3 sequence is CASSKTDRGTQYF. CDR3 sequence (DNA): TGTGCCAGTAGTAAAACAGACAGGGGTACGCAGTATTTT.

Only a few counts were recorded for this clonotype. The chain combines TRBV28 with TRBJ1-4; TRBD1 aligns across 10 bases. This CDR3 spans 19 amino acids. Trimming cost V 1 base and J 4 bases; bases outside gene matches: 12. The germline V gene encodes CDR1 MDHEN and CDR2 SYDVKM. The CDR3 region has the DNA TGTGCCAGCAGTTTATTGGTCTTCCGGGACAGGGGAAGTAATGAAAAACTGTTTTTT. Amino acid sequence: CASSLLVFRDRGSNEKLFF.

This chain uses TRBV7-9 with TRBJ2-5; weak D call: TRBD2 (6 bases). This CDR3 region has 14 residues. From germline, CDR1 is SEHNR and CDR2 FQNEAQ (reference sequence). The germline V and J ends were trimmed by 4 bases and 5 bases, with 14 bases remaining between them. The CDR3 DNA reads TGTGCCAGCAGCTCTAGGTCGGGAGTCGAGACCCAGTACTTC. It codes for CASSSRSGVETQYF.

This clonotype appeared a few times. The rearrangement joins TRBV16 to TRBJ2-3; perhaps TRBD1 as D (5 bases). The germline V gene has CDR1 KGHSY and CDR2 FQNENV. Between the trimmed V and J ends, which lost 2 bases and 2 bases, there was a span of 8 bases. The CDR3 is 14 residues long. The CDR3 reads CASSQHRSTDTQYF. In DNA form, the CDR3 reads TGTGCCAGCAGCCAACACAGGTCCACAGATACGCAGTATTTT.

The chain joins TRBV5-6 to TRBJ1-4; 10 nucleotides match TRBD1. The CDR3 sequence is 14 residues long. Germline values: CDR1 SGHDT, CDR2 YYEEEE. V was pared by 1 base and J by 7 bases, with 1 base of the junction left unmatched. The CDR3: CASSLRDRGEKLFF. The CDR3 DNA reads as TGTGCCAGCAGCTTGAGGGACAGGGGTGAAAAACTGTTTTTT.

This clonotype was seen repeatedly, ten times or more. V usage is TRBV20-1 and J usage is TRBJ1-6; 7 bases fit TRBD1. This CDR3 comprises 12 residues. Trimming cost V 6 bases and J 7 bases; bases outside gene matches: 3. The V gene's germline CDR1 is DFQATT and CDR2 SNEGSKA (reference sequence). The DNA of the CDR3 is TGCAGTGCAGAACAGGGGAATTCACCCCTCCACTTT. Translation gives CSAEQGNSPLHF.

V is TRBV4-1 and J is TRBJ1-5, with TRBD1 as a possible D gene (5 bases). The CDR3 has 19 amino acids. Germline CDR1 and CDR2: MGHRA and YSYEKL. With 5 bases removed from V and 0 bases from J, the gap between germline ends came to 23 bases. CDR3 protein: CASSEVGGGGVYSNQPQHF. CDR3 bases: TGCGCCAGCAGCGAAGTGGGGGGGGGTGGCGTATATAGCAATCAGCCCCAGCATTTT.

This clonotype was picked up many times. The chain recombines TRBV20-1 with TRBJ1-2; D is perhaps TRBD1 (5 bases). The CDR3 is made up of 12 amino acids. Trimming pared 1 base from V and 6 bases from J, leaving 9 bases between. Germline V gene lookup returns CDR1 DFQATT and CDR2 SNEGSKA (reference sequence). This CDR3 reads CSARGRVDGYTF. The CDR3 bases are TGCAGTGCTAGAGGCAGGGTTGATGGCTACACCTTC.

This CDR3 is CASSRQQETQYF. The CDR3 coding sequence is TGTGCCAGCAGTAGGCAGCAAGAGACCCAGTACTTC. V and J are TRBV7-6 and TRBJ2-5; D ambiguous. The V end was cut by 6 bases, the J end by 2 bases, with 7 bases between. Germline V gives CDR1 SGHVS, CDR2 FNYEAQ. The length of the CDR3 is 12 residues.

The rearrangement joins TRBV7-3 to TRBJ2-5; D remains ambiguous. Deletions cut 5 bases from V and 5 bases from J, with 12 bases between. This CDR3 region has 13 residues. CDR1 is SGHTA, CDR2 FQGTGA, per germline. The CDR3 bases are TGTGCCAGCAGCCGTAGTCTTGCGGAGACCCAGTACTTC. The encoded protein is CASSRSLAETQYF.